This T cell receptor (beta chain) emerged from a study of cytomegalovirus exposure and HLA in healthy donors. The PCR ran on 60 Vbeta and 13 Jbeta primers. Method: immunoSEQ multiplex PCR; TCRdb's copy keeps in-frame clones and lacks some. The sample contains 90,000 to 110,000 clones, 81% of which appear only once. Germline V gene data show CDR1 as SGHRS and CDR2 as YFSETQ. The CDR3 consists of 14 residues. V lost 0 bases, J lost 5 bases, and 4 bases stayed unmatched. The source is a woman aged 25 to 45 in good health and CMV-seronegative. Sequenced sample: PBMCs. This chain connects TRBV5-1 to TRBJ2-5, with 7 positions matching TRBD1. CDR3 residues: CASSLVGGAETQYF. CDR3 in DNA: TGCGCCAGCAGCTTGGTAGGGGGCGCGGAGACCCAGTACTTC.